Below are 24 T cell receptor beta chains sequenced from a single sample in a study of control samples from healthy donors and cancer patients. Sequenced by immunoSEQ multiplex PCR; TCRdb stores in-frame clones only, minus some. The sample includes more than 95,000 clones, roughly 92% seen only once; the top ten take over 0.5%. The material sequenced was PBMCs. These receptors came from an elderly man with head and neck cancer.

V and J are TRBV6-5 and TRBJ2-2; D is possibly TRBD1 (5 bases). This CDR3 comprises 14 residues. Looked up from germline, CDR1 is MNHEY and CDR2 is SVGAGI. V was trimmed by 7 bases and J by 0 bases, leaving 9 bases between them. CDR3 nucleotides: TGTGCCAGCAATAGGGGAACGAACACCGGGGAGCTGTTTTTT. Its protein is CASNRGTNTGELFF.

This clone appeared a single time. V gene TRBV4-1 combines with J gene TRBJ2-1, with TRBD2 identical over 9 bases. CDR1 and CDR2 from the germline V gene are MGHRA and YSYEKL. The length of the CDR3 is 15 residues. The ends lost 0 bases at V and 10 bases at J; junction bases unmatched: 7. The CDR3 reads CASSQETAGGQEQFF. CDR3 nucleotide sequence: TGCGCCAGCAGCCAAGAGACAGCGGGAGGTCAAGAGCAGTTCTTC.

This clone was recorded once. The chain has TRBV5-1 and TRBJ2-5, with D perhaps assigned TRBD1 or TRBD2 (6 bases each). The CDR3 has 15 amino acids. Germline V CDR1 and CDR2: SGHRS, YFSETQ. The V end lost 0 bases, the J end lost 4 bases, and 13 bases lay between the germline ends. The CDR3 protein is CASSLDGGRGETQYF. The DNA of the CDR3 is TGCGCCAGCAGCTTGGATGGGGGGCGAGGAGAGACCCAGTACTTC.

V usage is TRBV14 and J usage is TRBJ2-5, with D perhaps given as TRBD1 or TRBD2 (6 bases each). V shed 8 bases and J shed 4 bases, with 17 bases lying between them. Germline CDR1 reads SGHDN; CDR2 reads FVKESK. CDR3 size: 14 residues. The CDR3 sequence: CASGGRGFRETQYF. DNA for the CDR3: TGTGCCAGCGGGGGGCGGGGTTTCCGAGAGACCCAGTACTTC. Full variable domain (rest looked up from reference TRBV14 and TRBJ2-5): EAGVTQFPSHSVIEKGQTVTLRCDPISGHDNLYWYRRVMGKEIKFLLHFVKESKQDESGMPNNRFLAERTGGTYSTLKVQPAELEDSGVYFCASGGRGFRETQYFGPGTRLLVL.

The chain carries TRBV7-9 and TRBJ2-3; TRBD2 matches 13 bases. The junction had 10 bases not matched to a gene; V was cut back by 5 bases and J by 5 bases. Germline CDR1 and CDR2: SEHNR and FQNEAQ (reference sequence). The CDR3 is 17 residues long. The CDR3 nucleotides are TGTGCCAGCAGCCTCCCTACTAGCGGGGGGGTTCAAGATACGCAGTATTTT. Its protein product is CASSLPTSGGVQDTQYF.

A few counts support this clone. This chain links TRBV4-1 with TRBJ1-2; D uncertain. The CDR3 contains 15 residues. Trimming left V 1 base short and J 4 bases short, with 13 bases between. Germline V lookup: CDR1 MGHRA, CDR2 YSYEKL. The CDR3 coding sequence is TGCGCCAGCAGCCAAGGAAAGGCGACTAGCTATGGCTACACCTTC. This sequence encodes CASSQGKATSYGYTF.

The chain carries TRBV18 and TRBJ2-1, with D possibly TRBD1 on 6 matching bases. The V gene's germline CDR1 is KGHSH and CDR2 LQKENI. The V and J ends lost 4 bases and 7 bases respectively, with 8 bases between them. CDR3 size: 12 residues. The CDR3 here is CASSRDRNEQFF. As DNA, the CDR3 is TGTGCCAGCTCACGAGACAGGAATGAGCAGTTCTTC.

This chain joins TRBV14 and TRBJ2-5; 7 bases agree with TRBD2. Germline-derived CDR1 and CDR2 are SGHDN and FVKESK. The CDR3 runs 13 residues. The V segment lost 2 bases and the J segment 4 bases; nucleotides outside the gene matches: 1. This CDR3 reads CASSQWGGETQYF. CDR3 in DNA: TGTGCCAGCAGCCAATGGGGGGGAGAGACCCAGTACTTC.

The gene calls are TRBV4-3 and TRBJ2-7, with 9 bases matching TRBD1. This CDR3 spans 15 amino acids. Germline trimming cut 3 bases from V and 0 bases from J; bases unmatched to any gene: 3. CDR1 and CDR2 from the germline V gene are LGHNA and YSLEER. CDR3 bases: TGCGCCAGCAGCCACAGGACAGGGGACTCCTACGAGCAGTACTTC. Translating it yields CASSHRTGDSYEQYF.

The V call is TRBV18, the J call TRBJ1-6, with a weak D call TRBD1 (5 bases). Germline V gene data show CDR1 as KGHSH and CDR2 as LQKENI. The germline V and J ends were trimmed by 6 bases and 7 bases, with 16 bases remaining between them. The length of the CDR3 is 15 residues. The CDR3 DNA follows: TGTGCCAGCTCCGTAAGCGGGACTATAAATTCACCCCTCCACTTT. Translation: CASSVSGTINSPLHF. The full variable domain, its missing parts supplied by reference TRBV18 and TRBJ1-6, is NAGVMQNPRHLVRRRGQEARLRCSPMKGHSHVYWYRQLPEEGLKFMVYLQKENIIDESGMPKERFSAEFPKEGPSILRIQQVVRGDSAAYFCASSVSGTINSPLHFGNGTRLTVT.

The rearrangement joins TRBV11-3 to TRBJ1-6; no reliable D call. Germline assignment: CDR1 SGHNT and CDR2 YENEEA. The CDR3 consists of 14 residues. V lost 2 bases, J lost 7 bases, and 9 bases lay in between. The CDR3 DNA reads as TGTGCCAGCAGCTTACGTCCGAAGAATTCACCCCTCCACTTT. Translation: CASSLRPKNSPLHF. Looking up the rest from reference TRBV11-3 and TRBJ1-6 gives the full variable domain: EAGVVQSPRYKIIEKKQPVAFWCNPISGHNTLYWYLQNLGQGPELLIRYENEEAVDDSQLPKDRFSAERLKGVDSTLKIQPAELGDSAVYLCASSLRPKNSPLHFGNGTRLTVT.

CDR3 nucleotide sequence: TGCGCCAGCAGCCAAGGCCCGGGACAGACTCCTTACCCCACTGAAGCTTTCTTT. Protein: CASSQGPGQTPYPTEAFF. The J gene is TRBJ1-1, the V gene TRBV4-3, with TRBD1 matching 7 bases. The CDR3 spans 18 residues. The ends lost 1 base at V and 4 bases at J; junction bases unmatched: 15. Per germline, CDR1 LGHNA and CDR2 YSLEER.

This chain connects TRBV6-5 to TRBJ1-5, with no clear D. The V and J ends lost 7 bases and 5 bases respectively, with 15 bases between them. The CDR3 contains 14 residues. CDR1 is MNHEY, CDR2 SVGAGI, per germline. The CDR3 reads CASIRISGYQPQHF. The CDR3 coding sequence is TGTGCCAGCATCAGAATCAGCGGATATCAGCCCCAGCATTTT.

The chain links TRBV21-1 to TRBJ1-2; TRBD1 is taken as the D call from the table, unchecked against the DNA. TRBV21-1 is labeled a pseudogene. The CDR3 consists of 16 residues. The CDR3 loop reads CASTQNRGQQGYGYTF. Here the CDR3 DNA reads TGTGCCAGCACCCAGAACAGAGGACAGCAGGGCTATGGCTACACCTTC.

V and J are TRBV5-1 and TRBJ1-2, with 9 bases identical to TRBD1. With 0 bases clipped from V and 4 bases from J, the junction kept 4 bases outside the gene matches. The CDR3 has 15 residues. Germline V gene data show CDR1 as SGHRS and CDR2 as YFSETQ. The CDR3 DNA reads TGCGCCAGCAGCTTGGAAACAGGGGGCGGCTATGGCTACACCTTC. It yields the protein CASSLETGGGYGYTF.

The rearrangement uses TRBV7-2 and TRBJ2-1, with 11 bases aligning to TRBD2. Germline-derived CDR1 and CDR2 are SGHTA and FQGNSA. The CDR3 is made up of 15 amino acids. J was trimmed by 6 bases and V by 3 bases; bases with no gene match: 4. In DNA, the CDR3 is TGTGCCAGCAGCTTTGCTAGCGGGAGGATCAATGAGCAGTTCTTC. Translating gives CASSFASGRINEQFF.

The rearrangement links TRBV6-5 to TRBJ1-4; 7 bases are a match to TRBD1. Per the germline V gene, CDR1 is MNHEY and CDR2 is SVGAGI. V lost 0 bases and J lost 6; bases outside the gene matches: 1. There are 14 residues in the CDR3. This chain's CDR3 is CASSYSRGHEKLFF. CDR3 nucleotide sequence: TGTGCCAGCAGTTACTCAAGGGGGCATGAAAAACTGTTTTTT.

V is TRBV15 and J is TRBJ2-7; D might be TRBD2 (6 bases). The length of the CDR3 is 14 residues. V shed 2 bases and J shed 9 bases, with 17 bases lying between them. Germline V gene lookup returns CDR1 LNHNV and CDR2 YYDKDF (reference sequence). CDR3 in amino acids: CATSRSDPLGGQYF. The CDR3 DNA reads as TGTGCCACCAGCAGATCGGACCCCTTGGGGGGGCAGTACTTC.

The V and J genes are TRBV9 and TRBJ2-5, with TRBD1 as a possible D gene (6 bases). V lost 3 bases and J lost 4, with 22 bases in between. This CDR3 is built from 17 residues. Germline V lookup: CDR1 SGDLS, CDR2 YYNGEE. The chain's CDR3 is CASSERRTAHRLETQYF. The CDR3 DNA reads TGTGCCAGCAGCGAGCGACGGACAGCCCACAGATTAGAGACCCAGTACTTC.

The chain has TRBV19 and TRBJ1-3; 7 nucleotides line up with TRBD1. Germline CDR1 reads LNHDA; CDR2 reads SQIVND (reference sequence). The CDR3 is made up of 15 amino acids. The V gene end was trimmed by 7 bases and the J gene end by 4 bases; junction bases not matched to a gene: 10. For the CDR3, the DNA is TGTGCCAGTATTTTTACCTCGGACAGGGGAAACACCATATATTTT. It is translated as CASIFTSDRGNTIYF.

The V gene is TRBV19, the J gene TRBJ1-4, with 7 nucleotides matching TRBD1. Trimming cost V 3 bases and J 7 bases; bases outside gene matches: 14. The CDR3 spans 17 residues. Germline CDR1 and CDR2: LNHDA and SQIVND (reference sequence). CDR3: CASSISSVGTALEKLFF. CDR3 nucleotide sequence: TGTGCCAGTAGTATTAGCTCGGTGGGGACAGCACTTGAAAAACTGTTTTTT.

This clone was detected only once. The chain combines TRBV7-2 with TRBJ1-5; D is perhaps TRBD1 (6 bases). Between the trimmed V and J ends, which lost 2 bases and 3 bases, there was a span of 11 bases. The CDR3 runs to 15 residues. Germline V gene lookup returns CDR1 SGHTA and CDR2 FQGNSA. The CDR3 coding sequence is TGTGCCAGCAGCTTAATGACAGGTGCCAATCAGCCCCAGCATTTT. Translated, it gives CASSLMTGANQPQHF.

This chain joins TRBV6-4 and TRBJ2-3; D is uncertain. V lost 0 bases, J lost 4 bases, and 5 bases lay in between. CDR1 and CDR2 (germline): MRHNA, SNTAGT. The CDR3 runs to 13 residues. The CDR3 coding sequence is TGTGCCAGCAGTGACTCTTGGGCAGATACGCAGTATTTT. The encoded protein is CASSDSWADTQYF.

Only one count was recorded for this clone. The rearrangement joins TRBV2 to TRBJ2-1; 10 nucleotides align to TRBD2. The CDR3 runs to 14 residues. Germline lookup yields CDR1 SNHLY and CDR2 FYNNEI. V gave up 10 bases and J gave up 7 bases; unmatched junction bases: 10. The CDR3: CATSVQREGNEQFF. In nucleotides, the CDR3 is TGTGCCACCTCGGTCCAGCGGGAGGGGAATGAGCAGTTCTTC.